The T cell receptor beta chain described here comes from a study of T cells in Graves' hyperthyroidism and ophthalmopathy. There were TCR beta CDR3 regions amplified from RNA transcripts. HTBI primers were the set used in a first-round RT-PCR of the TCR CDR3. TCRdb called the multiplex PCR reads again in MiXCR, with one record for every CDR3 protein. The sample records around 450,000 distinct CDR3 sequences, roughly 13% being singletons. Fresh peripheral blood, roughly 10 ml of it, supplied the PBMCs. The trim removed 6 bases at V and 7 bases at J, leaving 8 bases unmatched. CDR3 size: 14 residues. CDR1 is ENHRY and CDR2 is SYGVKD in the germline V gene.

The TCR sequence derives from a young woman with Graves' hyperthyroidism. The material sequenced was blood. The chain has TRBV10-3 and TRBJ1-4; 7 nucleotides match TRBD1. DNA of the CDR3: TGTGCCATCAGCGATGACAGGGATGGTGAAAAACTGTTTTTT. Translation: CAISDDRDGEKLFF.